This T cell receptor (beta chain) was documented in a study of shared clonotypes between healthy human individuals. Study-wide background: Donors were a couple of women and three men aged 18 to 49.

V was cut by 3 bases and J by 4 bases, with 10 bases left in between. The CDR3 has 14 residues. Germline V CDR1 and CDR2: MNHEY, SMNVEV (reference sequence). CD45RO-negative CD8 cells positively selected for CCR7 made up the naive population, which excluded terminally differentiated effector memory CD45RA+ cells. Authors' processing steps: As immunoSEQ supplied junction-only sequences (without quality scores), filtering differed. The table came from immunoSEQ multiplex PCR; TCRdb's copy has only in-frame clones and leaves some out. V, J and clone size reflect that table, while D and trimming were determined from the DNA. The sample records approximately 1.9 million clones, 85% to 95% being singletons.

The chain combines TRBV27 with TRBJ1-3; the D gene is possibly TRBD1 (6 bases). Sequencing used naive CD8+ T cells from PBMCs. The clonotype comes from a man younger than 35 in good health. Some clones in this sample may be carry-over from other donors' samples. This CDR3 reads CASSFVGAGNTIYF. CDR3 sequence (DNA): TGTGCCAGCAGTTTTGTGGGGGCAGGAAACACCATATATTTT.